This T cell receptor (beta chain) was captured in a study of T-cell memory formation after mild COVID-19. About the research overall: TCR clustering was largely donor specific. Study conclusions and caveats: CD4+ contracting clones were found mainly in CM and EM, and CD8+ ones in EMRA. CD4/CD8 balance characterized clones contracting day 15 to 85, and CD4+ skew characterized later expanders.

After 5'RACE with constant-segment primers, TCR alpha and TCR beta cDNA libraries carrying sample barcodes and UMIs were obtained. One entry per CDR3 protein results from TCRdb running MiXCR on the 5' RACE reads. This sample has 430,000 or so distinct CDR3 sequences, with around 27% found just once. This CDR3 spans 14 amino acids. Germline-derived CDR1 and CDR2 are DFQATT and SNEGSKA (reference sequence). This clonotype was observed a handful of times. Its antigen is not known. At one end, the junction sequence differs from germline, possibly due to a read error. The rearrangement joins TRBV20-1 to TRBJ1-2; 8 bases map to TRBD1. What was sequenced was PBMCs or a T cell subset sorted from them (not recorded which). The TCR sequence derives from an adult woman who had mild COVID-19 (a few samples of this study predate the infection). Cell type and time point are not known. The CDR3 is CSARDSGTGPHLAF. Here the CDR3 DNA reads TGCAGTGCTAGGGACTCCGGGACAGGTCCCCACCTCGCCTTC.